This T cell receptor beta chain was documented in a study of T-cell memory formation after mild COVID-19. Study results and caveats: Contracting clones, day 15 to 85, had balanced CD4/CD8, and later expanders favored CD4+.

The CDR3 loop spans 15 amino acids. In germline, CDR1 is SGHDT, CDR2 YYEEEE. V lost 3 bases to trimming and J lost 1 base, with 8 bases between them. Researchers used 5'RACE with constant-segment primers to make TCR alpha and TCR beta cDNA libraries that carry sample barcodes and UMIs. MiXCR, applied by TCRdb to the 5' RACE reads, yields one record per CDR3 protein. The sample yields about 260,000 distinct CDR3 sequences, around 15% seen once. This clonotype was counted between two and nine times. Its antigen is unidentified. The material sequenced was PBMCs or a T cell subset sorted from them (not recorded which). The chain employs TRBV5-6 and TRBJ2-6; D ambiguous. The sequence came from a young man who had mild COVID-19 (a few samples of this study predate the infection). Cell type and time point are not known. CDR3 region: CASSSLGSGANVLTF. CDR3 bases: TGTGCCAGCAGCTCCCTCGGGTCTGGGGCCAACGTCCTGACTTTC.